Many counts were recorded for the clone carrying this TCR beta chain. Antigen specificity is unknown. Libraries of TCR beta came from iRepertoire HTBI primers plus Arm-PCR of CDR3 regions. TCRdb itself ran the multiplex PCR reads through MiXCR, one entry per CDR3 protein. The sample records about 320,000 distinct CDR3 sequences, 18% being singletons. The data are from a study of regulatory T cells in long-lasting Graves disease. Study-wide points: TRBV28, TRBJ1-2 and TRBJ2-5 emerged as the favored segments in persistent disease. Persistent Graves' patients showed less TCR diversity than newly diagnosed patients showed.

Stated time point: newly diagnosed GD, antithyroid drugs for less than 3 months. Preparation of the TCR library used RNA extracted from PBMCs. The patients included were those that came from an endocrinology department in Xi'an, China. The CDR3 totals 15 residues. Germline V gene data show CDR1 as SGHNT and CDR2 as YENEEA. V lost 2 bases, J lost 3 bases, and 11 bases lay in between. The sequences come from peripheral blood mononuclear cells (PBMCs), collected at new diagnosis, from a patient treated with antithyroid drugs. J is TRBJ1-3 and V is TRBV11-3; TRBD1 is a possible D gene (5 bases). This receptor was obtained from a female donor with Graves disease. CDR3 loop: CASSLQGLVGNTIYF. The DNA for the CDR3 is TGTGCCAGCAGCTTACAGGGATTGGTTGGAAACACCATATATTTT.